This T cell receptor beta chain was identified in a study of shared clonotypes between healthy human individuals. In the sorted-subset replicate PCRs, 150 to 200 ng DNA, 25,000 to 30,000 T cell genomes, was used. Clones were sequenced by immunoSEQ multiplex PCR, and TCRdb holds only the in-frame ones, with some missing. The table lists 1,500,000 or so clones, 98% to 99% of them singletons, with roughly 0.36% in the top ten. Study results and caveats: Blood was the sole source, and tissue repertoires probably differ. The low donor count limited represented genetic and exposure-history diversity.

A word on this clone: Its antigen is undetermined.

The junction had 10 bases not matched to a gene; V was cut back by 8 bases and J by 6 bases. From germline, CDR1 is SQVTM and CDR2 ANQGSEA. The CDR3 has 14 amino acids. This TCR was sampled from a man younger than 40 in good health. Material: naive CD4+ T cells sorted from blood. Subset noted: CD45RA+ positively selected. The chain is built from TRBV29-1 and TRBJ2-2; 9 bases line up with TRBD2. The CDR3 spells CSTSGFSFSGELFF. CDR3 nucleotide sequence: TGCAGCACTAGCGGGTTTAGCTTTTCCGGGGAGCTGTTTTTT.